This T cell receptor beta chain was sequenced for a study of control samples from healthy donors and cancer patients. Sequencing used immunoSEQ multiplex PCR; TCRdb keeps in-frame clones, though not all of them. The sample has around 19,000 clones, approximately 82% seen once. Per germline, CDR1 SGHAT and CDR2 FQNNGV. The CDR3 covers 15 residues. V was clipped by 2 bases and J by 0 bases, with 5 bases between them. The chain joins TRBV11-2 to TRBJ2-6; D not resolved. Sequencing was performed on PBMCs. The clonotype originates from an elderly man with head and neck cancer. The CDR3 here is CASSLQVSGANVLTF. DNA of the CDR3: TGTGCCAGCAGCTTACAGGTCTCTGGGGCCAACGTCCTGACTTTC.